This entry lists 17 T cell receptor beta chains sequenced from one sample in a study of cytomegalovirus exposure and HLA in healthy donors. Sequencing used immunoSEQ multiplex PCR; TCRdb keeps in-frame clones, though not all of them. Found here are under 200,000 clones, around 90% of them singletons; the top ten hold about 3%. The sample consisted of PBMCs. These receptors came from a woman aged 18-30 years in good health and CMV-seropositive.

This chain connects TRBV11-2 to TRBJ2-4; TRBD2 matches 9 bases. Losses at the gene ends were 1 base for V and 6 bases for J; bases not matched to a gene: 4. The CDR3 has 15 amino acids. Germline CDR1 SGHAT, CDR2 FQNNGV. The CDR3 region has the DNA TGTGCCAGCAGCTTAGGAGCGGGGGGCGGAAACATTCAGTACTTC. Amino acid sequence: CASSLGAGGGNIQYF. The complete variable domain, with remaining parts taken from reference TRBV11-2 and TRBJ2-4, reads EAGVAQSPRYKIIEKRQSVAFWCNPISGHATLYWYQQILGQGPKLLIQFQNNGVVDDSQLPKDRFSAERLKGVDSTLKIQPAKLEDSAVYLCASSLGAGGGNIQYFGAGTRLSVL.

In DNA form, the CDR3 reads TGCAGCGTTGAAGATCCCCGGAGGGGGGGCCGGAATGAGCAGTTCTTC. Residues: CSVEDPRRGGRNEQFF. This sequence joins TRBV29-1 and TRBJ2-1; TRBD2 is a possible D gene (7 bases). Trimming left V 0 bases short and J 7 bases short, with 19 bases between. The CDR3 sequence is 16 residues long. Germline assignment: CDR1 SQVTM and CDR2 ANQGSEA.

V and J are TRBV6-5 and TRBJ1-2; D not resolved. Germline assignment: CDR1 MNHEY and CDR2 SVGAGI. CDR3 length equals 12 residues. The V and J ends lost 8 bases and 8 bases respectively, with 15 bases between them. CDR3 coding DNA: TGTGCCAGCTCCCCCGTCGCCCGGGGCTACACCTTC. This translates into CASSPVARGYTF.

The V gene is TRBV7-9, the J gene TRBJ1-5, with TRBD1 matching over 9 bases. The V gene end was trimmed by 1 base and the J gene end by 2 bases; junction bases not matched to a gene: 12. This CDR3 has 19 amino acids. Germline lookup yields CDR1 SEHNR and CDR2 FQNEAQ (reference sequence). The CDR3 DNA sequence: TGTGCCAGCAGCTTAGACATGGGACAGGGAGGTTGGCGCAATCAGCCCCAGCATTTT. Amino acid sequence: CASSLDMGQGGWRNQPQHF.

V usage is TRBV13 and J usage is TRBJ2-7; 8 nucleotides align to TRBD1. CDR3 length: 15 amino acids. Germline V gene sequence: CDR1 PRHDT, CDR2 FYEKMQ (reference sequence). Unmatched junction bases numbered 10, after V lost 6 bases and J lost 3 bases. CDR3 sequence reads: CASSLLVGQDYEQYF. The DNA for the CDR3 is TGTGCCAGCAGTCTCTTAGTGGGACAGGACTACGAGCAGTACTTC. Variable domain in full (rest from reference TRBV13 and TRBJ2-7): AAGVIQSPRHLIKEKRETATLKCYPIPRHDTVYWYQQGPGQDPQFLISFYEKMQSDKGSIPDRFSAQQFSDYHSELNMSSLELGDSALYFCASSLLVGQDYEQYFGPGTRLTVT.

The chain employs TRBV2 and TRBJ2-7; D is unresolved. The CDR3 extends over 12 amino acids. Looked up from germline, CDR1 is SNHLY and CDR2 is FYNNEI. V was pared by 6 bases and J by 2 bases, with 8 bases between. The CDR3 DNA sequence: TGTGCCAGCAGCCTTGTAGCCTACGAGCAGTACTTC. Translated, it gives CASSLVAYEQYF.

This chain connects TRBV9 to TRBJ2-3; 8 positions match TRBD1. The trim removed 3 bases at V and 3 bases at J, leaving 12 bases unmatched. Looked up from germline, CDR1 is SGDLS and CDR2 is YYNGEE. This CDR3 region has 17 residues. As DNA, the CDR3 is TGTGCCAGCAGCGCAGGAGTCAACAGGGGGGTAACAGATACGCAGTATTTT. It specifies CASSAGVNRGVTDTQYF.

This chain joins TRBV5-1 and TRBJ2-5; D might be TRBD1 (6 bases). The CDR3 consists of 15 residues. Germline loops: CDR1 SGHRS, CDR2 YFSETQ. The V end was cut by 3 bases, the J end by 1 base, with 13 bases between. The CDR3 here is CASSWDMRGQETQYF. Here the CDR3 DNA reads TGCGCCAGCAGCTGGGACATGAGGGGCCAAGAGACCCAGTACTTC.

The chain has TRBV11-2 and TRBJ1-4, with D perhaps matching TRBD1 (5 bases). The ends were cut back, 0 bases at V and 8 bases at J, with 16 bases in the middle. This CDR3 spans 16 amino acids. Germline CDR1 is SGHAT and CDR2 is FQNNGV. CDR3 amino acids: CASSLDRGLRGEKLFF. CDR3 nucleotide sequence: TGTGCCAGCAGCTTAGATCGTGGCCTACGGGGGGAAAAACTGTTTTTT.

The chain links TRBV4-3 to TRBJ2-7; the match to TRBD2 covers 10 bases. Germline trimming cut 3 bases from V and 1 base from J; bases unmatched to any gene: 6. From germline, CDR1 is LGHNA and CDR2 YSLEER. The CDR3 runs to 16 residues. DNA of the CDR3: TGCGCCAGCAGCCAGGGTGGACTAGCGGATTCCTACGAGCAGTACTTC. This translates into CASSQGGLADSYEQYF.

The rearrangement uses TRBV19 and TRBJ2-3; 9 bases agree with TRBD2. The V gene end was trimmed by 5 bases and the J gene end by 6 bases; junction bases not matched to a gene: 18. This CDR3 is built from 18 residues. Germline loops: CDR1 LNHDA, CDR2 SQIVND (reference sequence). CDR3 coding DNA: TGTGCCAGTAGTTCGCGCCCCCTGTTGCGGGGGGGGACGGATACGCAGTATTTT. This translates into CASSSRPLLRGGTDTQYF.

The chain uses TRBV7-2 and TRBJ2-3; D unresolved. This CDR3 contains 16 residues. V was clipped by 1 base and J by 2 bases, with 13 bases between them. Looked up from germline, CDR1 is SGHTA and CDR2 is FQGNSA. The chain's CDR3 is CASSLDSNEYTDTQYF. In nucleotides, the CDR3 is TGTGCCAGCAGCTTAGACAGCAACGAATACACAGATACGCAGTATTTT.

The J gene is TRBJ1-5, the V gene TRBV7-2; the D gene is possibly TRBD1 (5 bases). CDR1 is SGHTA, CDR2 FQGNSA, per germline. This CDR3 has 13 residues. The ends were cut back, 2 bases at V and 6 bases at J, with 8 bases in the middle. This CDR3 is CASSLLGGQPQHF. Here the CDR3 DNA reads TGTGCCAGCAGCTTATTGGGGGGTCAGCCCCAGCATTTT. The full variable domain, in which reference TRBV7-2 and TRBJ1-5 provide the parts outside the CDR3, is GAGVSQSPSNKVTEKGKDVELRCDPISGHTALYWYRQSLGQGLEFLIYFQGNSAPDKSGLPSDRFSAERTGGSVSTLTIQRTQQEDSAVYLCASSLLGGQPQHFGDGTRLSIL.

The J gene is TRBJ2-5, the V gene TRBV4-2; 10 bases align to TRBD2. J lost 2 bases, V lost 3 bases, and 9 bases had no gene match. Germline loops: CDR1 LGHNA, CDR2 YNFKEQ. CDR3 length equals 17 residues. The CDR3 region has the DNA TGTGCCAGCAGCCACGCAAGCGGGGGGGCCATACAAGAGACCCAGTACTTC. It encodes CASSHASGGAIQETQYF.

This chain links TRBV10-2 with TRBJ1-2, with TRBD1 as a possible D gene (6 bases). The germline gives CDR1 WSHSY, CDR2 SAAADI. V was trimmed by 2 bases and J by 6 bases, leaving 10 bases between them. The CDR3 has 13 amino acids. The CDR3 loop reads CASSERGGHGYTF. The CDR3 region has the DNA TGCGCCAGCAGTGAGCGGGGGGGGCATGGCTACACCTTC.

This chain connects TRBV29-1 to TRBJ1-3, with a possible D match to TRBD1 (6 bases). The CDR3 sequence is 15 residues long. V shed 5 bases and J shed 0 bases, with 14 bases lying between them. Germline V gene data show CDR1 as SQVTM and CDR2 as ANQGSEA. CDR3 protein: CSVLPDSDSGNTIYF. Written as DNA, the CDR3 is TGCAGCGTTCTCCCGGACAGTGACTCTGGAAACACCATATATTTT.

V gene TRBV6-5 combines with J gene TRBJ2-7; D perhaps matches TRBD1 (6 bases). CDR1 and CDR2 (germline): MNHEY, SVGAGI. Trimming took off 0 bases at V and 7 bases at J, with 7 bases between the two ends. CDR3 size: 12 residues. DNA of the CDR3: TGTGCCAGCAGTTACTCGACAGGAGAGCAGTACTTC. It translates to CASSYSTGEQYF.